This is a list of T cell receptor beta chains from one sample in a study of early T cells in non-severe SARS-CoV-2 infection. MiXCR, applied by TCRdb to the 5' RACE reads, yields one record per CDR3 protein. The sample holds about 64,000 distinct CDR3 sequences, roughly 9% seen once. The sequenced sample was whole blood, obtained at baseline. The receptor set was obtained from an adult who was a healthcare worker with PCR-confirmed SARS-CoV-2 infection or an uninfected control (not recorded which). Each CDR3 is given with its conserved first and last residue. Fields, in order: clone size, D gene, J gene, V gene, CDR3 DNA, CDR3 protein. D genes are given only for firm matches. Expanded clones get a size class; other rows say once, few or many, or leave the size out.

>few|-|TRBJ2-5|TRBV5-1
TGCGCCAGCAGCAGAAACAGAGGCGAGACCCAGTACTTC
CASSRNRGETQYF
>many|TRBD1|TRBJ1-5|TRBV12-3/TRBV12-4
TGTGCCAGCAGTCCCCAGGGGGGTCAGCCCCAGCATTTT
CASSPQGGQPQHF
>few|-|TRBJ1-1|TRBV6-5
TGTGCCAGCAGCTATAACCTAGGGAACACTGAAGCTTTCTTT
CASSYNLGNTEAFF
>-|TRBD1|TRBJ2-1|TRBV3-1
TGTGCCAGCAGCCGGGAGGACAGGGGGGTGTCCTACAATGAGCAGTTCTTC
CASSREDRGVSYNEQFF
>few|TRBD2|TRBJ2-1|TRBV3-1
TGTGCCAGCAGCATTCGGACTAGCGGGAGAGGCTGGGAGCAGTTCTTC
CASSIRTSGRGWEQFF
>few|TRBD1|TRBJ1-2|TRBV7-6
TGTGCCAGCAGCTTAGTTACGGGACAGAGCGCCTCTAACTATGGCTACACCTTC
CASSLVTGQSASNYGYTF
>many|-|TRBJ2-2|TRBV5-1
TGCGCCTGCGGGCCCCCGGGGGACACCGGGGAGCTGTTTTTT
CACGPPGDTGELFF
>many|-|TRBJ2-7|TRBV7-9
TGTGCCAGCAGCTTACGGGGTGGATCCTACGAGCAGTACTTC
CASSLRGGSYEQYF
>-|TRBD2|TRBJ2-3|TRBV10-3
TGTGCCATCAGTGACTTAGCTAGCGGGAGCACAGATACGCAGTATTTT
CAISDLASGSTDTQYF
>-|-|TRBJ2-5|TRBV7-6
TGTGCCAGCAGCTTAGGTACCGGGGTTCAAGAGACCCAGTACTTC
CASSLGTGVQETQYF
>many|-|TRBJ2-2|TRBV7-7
TGTGCTAGCAGCTTAGCCCGCGGGACCGGGGAGCTGTTTTTT
CASSLARGTGELFF
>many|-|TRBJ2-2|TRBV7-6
TGTGCCAGCGGTCCGGGACTCACCACCGGGGAGCTGTTTTTT
CASGPGLTTGELFF
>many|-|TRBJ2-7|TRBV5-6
TGTGCCAGCAGCCCCACCCCCCAGCCCGGCTACGAGCAGTACTTC
CASSPTPQPGYEQYF
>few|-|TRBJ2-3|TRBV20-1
TGCAGTGCTAGAGATTCGCGGGTGATACGAAGCACAGATACGCAGTATTTT
CSARDSRVIRSTDTQYF
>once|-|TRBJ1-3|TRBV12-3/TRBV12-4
TGTGCCAGCAGAACCGGACGCATCTCTGGAAACACCATATATTTT
CASRTGRISGNTIYF
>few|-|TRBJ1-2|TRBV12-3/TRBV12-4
TGTGCCAGCTCAGATCTTTATGGCTACACCTTC
CASSDLYGYTF